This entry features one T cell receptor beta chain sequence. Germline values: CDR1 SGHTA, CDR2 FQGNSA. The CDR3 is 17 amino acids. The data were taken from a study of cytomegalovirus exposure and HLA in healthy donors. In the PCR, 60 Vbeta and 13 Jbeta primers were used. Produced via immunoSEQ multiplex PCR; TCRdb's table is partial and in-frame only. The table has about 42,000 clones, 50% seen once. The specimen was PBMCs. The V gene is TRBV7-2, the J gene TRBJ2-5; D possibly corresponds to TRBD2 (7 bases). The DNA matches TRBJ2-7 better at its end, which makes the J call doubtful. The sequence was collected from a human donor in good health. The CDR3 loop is CASSPKPRGARGYEQYF. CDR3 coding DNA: TGTGCCAGCAGCCCAAAACCCCGGGGGGCCAGGGGATACGAGCAGTACTTC.